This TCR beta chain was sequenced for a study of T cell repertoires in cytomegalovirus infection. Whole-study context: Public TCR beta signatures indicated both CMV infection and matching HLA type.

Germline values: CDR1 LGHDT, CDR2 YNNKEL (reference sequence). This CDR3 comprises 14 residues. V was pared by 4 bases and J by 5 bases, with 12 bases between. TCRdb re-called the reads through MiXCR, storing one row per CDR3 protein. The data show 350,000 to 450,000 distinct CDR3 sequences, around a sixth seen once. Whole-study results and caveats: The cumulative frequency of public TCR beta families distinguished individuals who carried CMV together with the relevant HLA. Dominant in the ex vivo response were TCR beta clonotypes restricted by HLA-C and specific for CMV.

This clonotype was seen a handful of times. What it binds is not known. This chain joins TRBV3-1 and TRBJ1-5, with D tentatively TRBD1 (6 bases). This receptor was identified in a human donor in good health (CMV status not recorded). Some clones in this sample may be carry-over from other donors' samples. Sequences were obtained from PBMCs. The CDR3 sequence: CASSLQGPHQPQHF. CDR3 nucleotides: TGTGCCAGCAGCCTACAGGGTCCCCATCAGCCCCAGCATTTT.